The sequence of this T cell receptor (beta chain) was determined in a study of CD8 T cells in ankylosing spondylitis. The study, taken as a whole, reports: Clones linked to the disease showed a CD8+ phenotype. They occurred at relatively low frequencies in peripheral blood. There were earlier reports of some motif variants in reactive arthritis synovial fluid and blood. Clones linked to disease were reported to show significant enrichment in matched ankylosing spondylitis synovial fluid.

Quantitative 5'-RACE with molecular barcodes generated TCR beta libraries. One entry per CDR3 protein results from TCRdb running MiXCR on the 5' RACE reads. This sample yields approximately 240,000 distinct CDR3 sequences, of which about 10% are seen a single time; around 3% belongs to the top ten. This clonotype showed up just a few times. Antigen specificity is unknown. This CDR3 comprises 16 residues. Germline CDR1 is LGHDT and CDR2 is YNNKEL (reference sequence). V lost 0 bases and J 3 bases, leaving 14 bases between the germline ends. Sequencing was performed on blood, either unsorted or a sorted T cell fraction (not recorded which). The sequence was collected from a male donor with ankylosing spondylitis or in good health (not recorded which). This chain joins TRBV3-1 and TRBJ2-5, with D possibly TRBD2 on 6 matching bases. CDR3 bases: TGTGCCAGCAGCCAAGATCTCGGGCGGGAAGAAGAGACCCAGTACTTC. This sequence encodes CASSQDLGREEETQYF.